This T cell receptor (beta chain) was identified during a study of glioma-infiltrating T cells after dendritic cell vaccination. Whole-study results and caveats: Higher pretreatment TIL content predicted longer progression-free time and survival.

The PCR used 60 V beta and 13 J beta primers. Profiled with immunoSEQ multiplex PCR; TCRdb holds only in-frame clones, not every one. The sample contains about 92,000 clones, over 75% of which appear only once. Comment on this clone: The antigen is undetermined.

None of the glioblastoma patients had an isocitrate dehydrogenase mutation. The CDR3 extends over 14 amino acids. V shed 10 bases, J shed 4 bases, and the junction held 10 bases outside the gene matches. CDR1 WSHSY and CDR2 SAAADI come from the germline V gene. The starting material was blood, obtained before dendritic cell vaccination. The chain uses TRBV10-2 and TRBJ2-1; the match to TRBD1 covers 7 bases. The source is a human donor with glioblastoma. The CDR3 spells CATEGQVVYNEQFF. In nucleotides, the CDR3 is TGCGCCACCGAAGGACAGGTTGTTTACAATGAGCAGTTCTTC.